This T cell receptor (beta chain) is drawn from a study of T-cell memory formation after mild COVID-19. TCRdb reanalysed the 5' RACE reads using MiXCR and keeps one entry per CDR3 protein. This table holds some 320,000 distinct CDR3 sequences, approximately 15% found once. The CDR3 is 14 amino acids. Germline V CDR1 and CDR2: SGHVS, FQNEAQ. With 6 bases removed from V and 3 bases from J, the gap between germline ends came to 14 bases. J is TRBJ2-5 and V is TRBV7-8; TRBD2 is a possible D gene (5 bases). Sequences were obtained from PBMCs or a T cell subset sorted from them (not recorded which). This sequence was found in a man aged 18 to 35 who had mild COVID-19 (a few samples of this study predate the infection). Cell type and time point are not known. CDR3 nucleotides: TGTGCCAGCAGGGTGGTCGGGGATAAAGAGACCCAGTACTTC. Translated: CASRVVGDKETQYF.